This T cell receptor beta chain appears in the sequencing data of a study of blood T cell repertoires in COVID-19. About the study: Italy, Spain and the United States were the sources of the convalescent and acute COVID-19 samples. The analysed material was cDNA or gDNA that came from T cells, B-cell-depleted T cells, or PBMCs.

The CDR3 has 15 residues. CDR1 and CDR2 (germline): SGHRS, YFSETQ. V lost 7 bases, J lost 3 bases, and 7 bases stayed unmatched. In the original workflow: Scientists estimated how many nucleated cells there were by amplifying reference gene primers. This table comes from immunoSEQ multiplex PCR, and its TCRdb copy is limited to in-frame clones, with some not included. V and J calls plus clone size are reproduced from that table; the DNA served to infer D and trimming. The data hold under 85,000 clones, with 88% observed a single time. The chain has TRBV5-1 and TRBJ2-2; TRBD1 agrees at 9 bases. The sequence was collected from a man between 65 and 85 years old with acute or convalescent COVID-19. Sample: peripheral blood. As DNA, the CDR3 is TGCGCCAGCGACCGCGGACAGGGGTACACCGGGGAGCTGTTTTTT. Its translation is CASDRGQGYTGELFF.